Below are 4 T cell receptor beta chains sequenced from a single sample in a study of blood T cell repertoires in COVID-19 (dated by TCRdb to about 2020). Library creation used the immunoSEQ multiplex PCR assay. TCRdb carries this immuneACCESS record with in-frame sequences only. Its versions omit some clonotypes, under half of them owing to an unresolved V gene in the studies checked, with the rest unexplained. The sample profile shows 20,000 to 30,000 clones; around 86% of them were found once. The top ten clonotypes cover about a quarter of the sample. Material for sequencing was peripheral blood. These receptors were collected from a human donor with active COVID-19. The donor label of this sample is uncertain.

V usage is TRBV24-1 and J usage is TRBJ2-1, with D unresolved. This CDR3 spans 14 amino acids. V was trimmed by 4 bases and J by 10 bases, leaving 16 bases between them. The germline gives CDR1 KGHDR, CDR2 SFDVKD. The CDR3 protein is CATSDPSLEEEQFF. CDR3 DNA: TGTGCCACCAGTGACCCAAGCCTCGAGGAAGAGCAGTTCTTC.

This chain joins TRBV15 and TRBJ2-7; TRBD1 aligns across 10 bases. This CDR3 region has 16 residues. The junction had 7 bases not matched to a gene; V was cut back by 0 bases and J by 5 bases. The V gene's germline CDR1 is LNHNV and CDR2 YYDKDF (reference sequence). CDR3: CATSRDSGQGSDEQYF. The CDR3 DNA reads as TGTGCCACCAGCAGAGATTCGGGACAGGGGAGTGACGAGCAGTACTTC.

This clone occurred once. This rearrangement joins TRBV7-3 to TRBJ2-7; TRBD1 is a possible D gene (5 bases). Per the germline V gene, CDR1 is SGHTA and CDR2 is FQGTGA. V dropped 5 bases and J dropped 5 bases, with 13 bases sitting between them. The CDR3 length is 13 residues. CDR3 bases: TGTGCCAGCAGCCCCCAGGGTCGCGACGAGCAGTACTTC. Residues: CASSPQGRDEQYF.

This clone was recorded only once. The chain has TRBV28 and TRBJ1-6; D might be TRBD1 (6 bases). V lost 5 bases, J lost 8 bases, and 19 bases lay in between. CDR1 MDHEN and CDR2 SYDVKM come from the germline V gene. The CDR3 spans 16 residues. The CDR3: CASSTIGQTTYSPLHF. CDR3 sequence (DNA): TGTGCCAGCAGTACGATCGGACAGACGACATATTCACCCCTCCACTTT.